The sequence of this T cell receptor beta chain was determined in a study of cytomegalovirus exposure and HLA in healthy donors. These donors were members of the roughly 110-subject validation cohort, a group separate from the roughly 670-subject first cohort. The CDR3 totals 15 residues. Trimming left V 8 bases short and J 4 bases short, with 17 bases between. Germline CDR1 reads SNHLY; CDR2 reads FYNNEI. Study outcomes and limitations: Published work reported that the classifier diagnosed cytomegalovirus status with high specificity and sensitivity.

TCRdb keeps only in-frame clones here, not all; method: immunoSEQ multiplex PCR. This sample has tens of thousands of clones, with 85% to 95% found just once. With respect to this clone: Its specificity is not known.

The sample comprised PBMCs. This rearrangement joins TRBV2 to TRBJ1-4; D unclear. This sequence was found in a man between 18 and 35 years old in good health and CMV-seronegative. The CDR3 DNA sequence: TGTGCCAGCGGAGGCAGTCGCGACGTTAATGAAAAACTGTTTTTT. This codes for CASGGSRDVNEKLFF. Complete variable domain (other parts from reference TRBV2 and TRBJ1-4): EPEVTQTPSHQVTQMGQEVILRCVPISNHLYFYWYRQILGQKVEFLVSFYNNEISEKSEIFDDQFSVERPDGSNFTLKIRSTKLEDSAMYFCASGGSRDVNEKLFFGSGTQLSVL.